This TCR beta chain comes out of a study of T-cell reconstitution after alpha-beta-depleted transplantation in children (TCRdb year 2016). As for the study more broadly: The study quantitatively tracked T-cell immune reconstitution after TCRalphabeta/CD19-depleted allogeneic hematopoietic cell transplantation in children using TCR repertoire profiling.

V is clipped by 0 bases and J by 4 bases, and the sequence between their germline boundaries is 10 bases long. Via the germline V gene, CDR1 is ENHRY and CDR2 SYGVKD. Including the terminal cysteine and phenylalanine, the CDR3 comprises 15 residues. CDR3 DNA is the only sequence kept; it has 45 bases, read in frame from the first base. Library preparation employed PCR. TCRdb names Illumina HiSeq 2500 as the instrument used. TCR libraries were prepared with molecular barcoding, using unique molecular identifiers to normalize TCRbeta repertoire quantification. The raw public reads went through TCRdb reprocessing: fastp at Q25, MiXCR clone calling, in-frame beta chains kept. Rows with a matching CDR3 protein are joined into one entry that keeps the most common DNA and genes. The sample records a few hundred thousand distinct CDR3 sequences, around 19% of which are singletons. The ten most abundant clones make up 2.5% to 3.5% of the sample.

Remarks on this clonotype: Its cognate antigen has yet to be identified. Nothing much larger sits one base from this clone, and base qualities are not available.

The sequencing here drew on PBMCs from the stem cell graft donor, taken from the stem cell graft. The V and J segments used are TRBV10-3 and TRBJ2-1; TRBD2 is perhaps the D gene, given 6 matching bases. This TCR derives from a human donor who donated a stem cell graft to a child with acute lymphoblastic leukemia. The CDR3 protein sequence reads: CAISESGTWYNEQFF. The nucleotide sequence reads TGTGCCATCAGTGAGTCCGGGACTTGGTACAATGAGCAGTTCTTC.